Below, 13 T cell receptor beta chains from the same sample are listed, as sequenced in a study of blood T cell repertoires in COVID-19. Sequencing used immunoSEQ multiplex PCR; TCRdb keeps in-frame clones, though not all of them. The data contain 200,000 to 250,000 clones, approximately 80% of them singletons. The sequencing input was PBMCs or T cells enriched from blood (not recorded which). The receptors here all came from a woman aged 40-49 years with acute COVID-19.

The chain couples TRBV30 to TRBJ1-6, with 8 nucleotides matching TRBD1. Germline lookup yields CDR1 GTSNPN and CDR2 SVGIG (reference sequence). The CDR3 runs to 13 residues. V gave up 7 bases and J gave up 7 bases; unmatched junction bases: 6. The CDR3 protein is CASRTGWNSPLHF. CDR3 DNA: TGTGCCTCCCGGACAGGGTGGAATTCACCCCTCCACTTT.

V is TRBV18 and J is TRBJ1-1, with a weak D call TRBD1 (5 bases). From germline, CDR1 is KGHSH and CDR2 LQKENI. The CDR3 is 16 residues long. V was trimmed by 0 bases and J by 4 bases, leaving 15 bases between them. Here the CDR3 DNA reads TGTGCCAGCTCACCACCCAGGGATGTGTGGGGCACTGAAGCTTTCTTT. This encodes CASSPPRDVWGTEAFF.

This chain links TRBV10-3 with TRBJ1-1; 8 bases match TRBD1. CDR1 and CDR2 from the germline V gene are ENHRY and SYGVKD. The CDR3 consists of 14 residues. Unmatched junction bases numbered 3, after V lost 2 bases and J lost 4 bases. CDR3 DNA sequence: TGTGCCATCAGTGAGACGGACAGGGCCACTGAAGCTTTCTTT. Translating it yields CAISETDRATEAFF.

The rearrangement joins TRBV19 to TRBJ2-5, with D unclear. CDR3 size: 12 residues. Germline values: CDR1 LNHDA, CDR2 SQIVND (reference sequence). Deletions cut 3 bases from V and 0 bases from J, with 2 bases between. The CDR3 region is CASSINQETQYF. In DNA, the CDR3 is TGTGCCAGTAGTATTAACCAAGAGACCCAGTACTTC. Full variable domain (outside the CDR3, taken from reference TRBV19 and TRBJ2-5): DGGITQSPKYLFRKEGQNVTLSCEQNLNHDAMYWYRQDPGQGLRLIYYSQIVNDFQKGDIAEGYSVSREKKESFPLTVTSAQKNPTAFYLCASSINQETQYFGPGTRLLVL.

The gene calls are TRBV7-2 and TRBJ2-1; D possibly corresponds to TRBD1 (5 bases). Trimming shortened V by 2 bases and J by 5 bases, and 13 bases separated the two germline ends. The germline V gene encodes CDR1 SGHTA and CDR2 FQGNSA. The CDR3 extends over 15 amino acids. The CDR3 region has the DNA TGTGCCAGCAGCTTAATGGCGACAGTAAACAATGAGCAGTTCTTC. It yields the protein CASSLMATVNNEQFF. The variable domain in full, with the rest retrieved from reference TRBV7-2 and TRBJ2-1, is GAGVSQSPSNKVTEKGKDVELRCDPISGHTALYWYRQSLGQGLEFLIYFQGNSAPDKSGLPSDRFSAERTGGSVSTLTIQRTQQEDSAVYLCASSLMATVNNEQFFGPGTRLTVL.

The genes are TRBV6-5 and TRBJ1-6; a weak D match, TRBD1 (6 bases). This CDR3 region has 13 residues. Germline V gives CDR1 MNHEY, CDR2 SVGAGI. Trimming took 2 bases from V and 8 from J, leaving 7 bases between them. As DNA, the CDR3 is TGTGCCAGCAGTTACGAGGGGGATTCACCCCTCCACTTT. This encodes CASSYEGDSPLHF.

V is TRBV9 and J is TRBJ1-2; 11 bases are a match to TRBD1. The germline CDR1 and CDR2 sequences are SGDLS and YYNGEE. With 3 bases clipped from V and 4 bases from J, the junction kept 5 bases outside the gene matches. The CDR3 sequence is 15 residues long. CDR3 bases: TGTGCCAGCAGCGCGGACAGGGGGCCTGGCTATGGCTACACCTTC. As protein: CASSADRGPGYGYTF.

A single count supports this clone. The chain couples TRBV18 to TRBJ1-1; no clear D. Germline CDR1 and CDR2: KGHSH and LQKENI. Trimming pared 9 bases from V and 5 bases from J, leaving 13 bases between. The CDR3 contains 12 residues. The CDR3 DNA sequence: TGTGCCAGTCATGCGCGGAGGACTGAAGCTTTCTTT. This translates into CASHARRTEAFF.

The chain is built from TRBV5-5 and TRBJ2-4; tentative D call: TRBD2 (6 bases). This CDR3 is built from 14 residues. Germline CDR1 and CDR2: SGHKS and YYEKEE (reference sequence). V was cut by 0 bases and J by 16 bases, with 20 bases left in between. CDR3 loop: CASSLDGTGRGGYF. DNA of the CDR3: TGTGCCAGCAGCTTGGATGGGACCGGACGGGGAGGTTACTTC. The full variable domain, completed using reference TRBV5-5 and TRBJ2-4, is DAGVTQSPTHLIKTRGQQVTLRCSPISGHKSVSWYQQVLGQGPQFIFQYYEKEERGRGNFPDRFSARQFPNYSSELNVNALLLGDSALYLCASSLDGTGRGGYFGAGTRLSVL.

V and J are TRBV6-5 and TRBJ1-1; no definite D call. Germline V CDR1 and CDR2: MNHEY, SVGAGI. This CDR3 is built from 15 residues. V shed 7 bases and J shed 0 bases, with 15 bases lying between them. The CDR3 coding sequence is TGTGCCAGCAACCAACGAGGGTTTCTGAACACTGAAGCTTTCTTT. It encodes CASNQRGFLNTEAFF.

Concerning this clone: The sample contains more than one DNA sequence encoding this CDR3. The chain links TRBV27 to TRBJ1-1; maybe TRBD1 (5 bases). The V gene's germline CDR1 is MNHEY and CDR2 SMNVEV (reference sequence). This CDR3 is built from 12 residues. V lost 6 bases and J 2 bases, leaving 7 bases between the germline ends. The CDR3 DNA reads as TGTGCCAGCAGGGGGCTAAACACTGAAGCTTTCTTT. Its protein product is CASRGLNTEAFF.

V gene TRBV6-5 combines with J gene TRBJ2-1; 9 bases fit TRBD2. Trimming took 0 bases from V and 9 from J; bases not matched to a gene: 6. The CDR3 extends over 15 amino acids. Germline V gene data show CDR1 as MNHEY and CDR2 as SVGAGI. The CDR3 DNA reads TGTGCCAGCAGTTACTCGAGTAGCGGGAGACTTGAGCAGTTCTTC. Translation: CASSYSSSGRLEQFF.

The V call is TRBV5-4, the J call TRBJ2-1; 7 bases line up with TRBD2. The CDR3 is 17 residues long. The junction had 10 bases not matched to a gene; V was cut back by 4 bases and J by 0 bases. The germline gives CDR1 SGHNT, CDR2 YYREEE (reference sequence). The CDR3 loop is CASSPARRGSSYNEQFF. The CDR3 DNA reads TGTGCCAGCAGCCCGGCGAGGCGGGGGAGCTCCTACAATGAGCAGTTCTTC.